This entry lists 6 T cell receptor beta chains sequenced from one sample in a study of blood T cell repertoires in COVID-19. Clones were sequenced by immunoSEQ multiplex PCR, and TCRdb holds only the in-frame ones, with some missing. The sample carries under 300,000 clones, around 85% recorded once. Sequenced: peripheral blood. These TCRs come from a woman in her sixties with active or convalescent COVID-19.

The V call is TRBV6-7, the J call TRBJ2-2, with D possibly matching TRBD2 (6 bases). TRBV6-7 is reported as an ORF; its role is uncertain. This CDR3 is built from 15 residues. Trimming pared 4 bases from V and 1 base from J, leaving 10 bases between. The CDR3 sequence: CASSFEAGNTGELFF. CDR3 DNA sequence: TGTGCCAGCAGTTTTGAAGCGGGGAACACCGGGGAGCTGTTTTTT.

A single count supports this clone. The rearrangement uses TRBV9 and TRBJ2-1; 9 bases are a match to TRBD2. The CDR3 is 16 amino acids. The J segment lost 4 bases and the V segment lost 0 bases, leaving 5 bases of the junction unmatched. Per the germline V gene, CDR1 is SGDLS and CDR2 is YYNGEE. The DNA of the CDR3 is TGTGCCAGCAGCGTAGAGACTAGCGGACCATACAATGAGCAGTTCTTC. It translates to CASSVETSGPYNEQFF.

This clone was counted once. The rearrangement joins TRBV29-1 to TRBJ2-7; TRBD2 matches at 9 bases. V gave up 2 bases and J gave up 4 bases; unmatched junction bases: 12. The CDR3 covers 16 residues. The germline V gene encodes CDR1 SQVTM and CDR2 ANQGSEA. CDR3 nucleotides: TGCAGCGTTGAAAGCCTAGCGGGATCCCCACCTTACGAGCAGTACTTC. This encodes CSVESLAGSPPYEQYF.

The chain is built from TRBV2 and TRBJ2-1; no reliable D call. Per germline, CDR1 SNHLY and CDR2 FYNNEI. This CDR3 comprises 12 residues. V lost 5 bases, J lost 6 bases, and 8 bases lay in between. CDR3 sequence (DNA): TGTGCCAGCAGTACGACAAGCAATGAGCAGTTCTTC. Translation: CASSTTSNEQFF.

The chain recombines TRBV11-2 with TRBJ2-1; 9 bases fit TRBD1. This CDR3 region has 14 residues. V was clipped by 5 bases and J by 7 bases; unmatched bases: 6. CDR1 and CDR2 (germline): SGHAT, FQNNGV. The CDR3 bases are TGTGCCAGCAGCCCACAGGGGGCGAGTAATGAGCAGTTCTTC. Its translation is CASSPQGASNEQFF.

This chain uses TRBV5-1 with TRBJ2-7; 8 bases agree with TRBD1. The V gene end was trimmed by 6 bases and the J gene end by 2 bases; junction bases not matched to a gene: 4. The length of the CDR3 is 13 residues. In germline, CDR1 is SGHRS, CDR2 YFSETQ. CDR3: CASKRDRTYEQYF. In nucleotides, the CDR3 is TGCGCCAGCAAGAGGGACAGGACCTACGAGCAGTACTTC.